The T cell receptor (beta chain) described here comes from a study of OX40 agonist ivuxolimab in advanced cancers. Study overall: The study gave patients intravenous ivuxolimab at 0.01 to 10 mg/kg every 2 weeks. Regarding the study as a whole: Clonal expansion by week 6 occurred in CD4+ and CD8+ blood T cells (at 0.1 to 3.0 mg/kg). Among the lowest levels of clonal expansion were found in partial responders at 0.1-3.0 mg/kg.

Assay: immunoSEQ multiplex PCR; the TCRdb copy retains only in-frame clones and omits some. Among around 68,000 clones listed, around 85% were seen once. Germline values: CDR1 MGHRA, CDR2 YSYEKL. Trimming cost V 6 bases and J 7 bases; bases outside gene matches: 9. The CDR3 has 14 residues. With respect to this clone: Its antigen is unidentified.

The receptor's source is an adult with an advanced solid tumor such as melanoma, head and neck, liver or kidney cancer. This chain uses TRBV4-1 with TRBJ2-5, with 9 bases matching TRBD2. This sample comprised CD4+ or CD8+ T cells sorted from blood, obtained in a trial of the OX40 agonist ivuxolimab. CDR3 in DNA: TGCGCCAGCAGTCAACTAGCGGGCAAGGGGACCCAGTACTTC. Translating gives CASSQLAGKGTQYF.